This T cell receptor beta chain came from a study of shared clonotypes between healthy human individuals. Trimming cost V 5 bases and J 3 bases; bases outside gene matches: 7. CDR3 length equals 14 residues. Germline V CDR1 and CDR2: SGHAT, FQNNGV. The naive CD8 population came from CD45RO-negative cells selected for CCR7, without terminally differentiated effector memory CD45RA+ cells. Every subset had its genomic DNA shared out evenly among several immunoSEQ plates. Using immunoSEQ multiplex PCR, the repertoire was profiled, and TCRdb retains in-frame clones only, with some absent. This table has a few million clones, 80% to 95% appearing once.

The J gene is TRBJ2-7, the V gene TRBV11-2; 7 bases fit TRBD2. The TCR originated in a man aged 18 to 30 in good health. Some clones in this sample may be carry-over from other donors' samples. Sequencing was performed on naive CD8+ T cells from PBMCs. DNA of the CDR3: TGTGCCAGCAGCCTAGGACTAGGTCTCTACGAGCAGTACTTC. Translation: CASSLGLGLYEQYF.